The rows below give T cell receptor beta chains drawn from one sample of a study of blood T cell repertoires in COVID-19. Using immunoSEQ multiplex PCR, the repertoire was profiled, and TCRdb retains in-frame clones only, with some absent. Among tens of thousands of clones listed, 84% were seen once. The specimen sequenced was peripheral blood. These TCRs come from a man in his sixties with acute or convalescent COVID-19. Both conserved end residues are part of each CDR3. The D gene is left open where the match is weak. Size values are once, few and many counts, or a class for expanded clones, and some rows have none.

d_gene	v_gene	abundance	j_gene	CDR3aa	CDR3nt
TRBD1	TRBV19	.	TRBJ1-6	CASSRDRGWNSPLHF	TGTGCCAGTAGCCGGGACAGGGGGTGGAATTCACCCCTCCACTTT
TRBD1	TRBV2	few	TRBJ1-5	CASGQGAVGNQPQHF	TGTGCCAGCGGACAGGGGGCCGTGGGCAATCAGCCCCAGCATTTT
TRBD1	TRBV6-5	.	TRBJ1-6	CASSYQGQGTQPLHF	TGTGCCAGCAGTTACCAGGGACAGGGTACTCAGCCCCTCCACTTT
TRBD1	TRBV15	.	TRBJ2-3	CATSRRQGGSDTQYF	TGTGCCACCAGCAGACGACAGGGCGGCTCAGATACGCAGTATTTT
.	TRBV19	.	TRBJ1-6	CASSLDGTSNSPLHF	TGTGCCAGTAGTCTCGACGGGACAAGTAATTCACCCCTCCACTTT
TRBD1	TRBV5-5	.	TRBJ1-4	CASSFQQGISEKLFF	TGTGCCAGCAGCTTTCAACAGGGGATTAGTGAAAAACTGTTTTTT
.	TRBV19	.	TRBJ1-5	CASSITGGNQPQHF	TGTGCCAGTAGTATTACGGGTGGCAATCAGCCCCAGCATTTT
.	TRBV4-1	.	TRBJ1-3	CASSLNPGGAGNTIYF	TGCGCCAGCTCACTCAACCCGGGAGGGGCTGGAAACACCATATATTTT
TRBD2	TRBV6-5	.	TRBJ2-1	CASSYSASGVYNEQFF	TGTGCCAGCAGTTACTCAGCTAGCGGGGTTTACAATGAGCAGTTCTTC
.	TRBV14	.	TRBJ2-1	CASSQLGSGSYNEQFF	TGTGCCAGCAGCCAGTTGGGGAGTGGCTCCTACAATGAGCAGTTCTTC
.	TRBV7-9	few	TRBJ1-5	CASSLHDSLQQPQHF	TGTGCCAGCAGCTTACACGACAGTCTTCAGCAGCCCCAGCATTTT
TRBD2	TRBV7-8	.	TRBJ2-2	CASSSGLAGGTGELFF	TGTGCCAGCAGCTCCGGACTAGCGGGGGGCACCGGGGAGCTGTTTTTT
.	TRBV19	.	TRBJ1-3	CASSIAPGSGNTIYF	TGTGCCAGTAGTATAGCGCCAGGGTCTGGAAACACCATATATTTT
TRBD1	TRBV27	once	TRBJ1-5	CASSLAGGFGNQPQHF	TGTGCCAGCAGTTTAGCAGGGGGCTTTGGCAATCAGCCCCAGCATTTT
.	TRBV19	.	TRBJ1-1	CASSRGDRRDTEAFF	TGTGCCAGTAGTAGGGGGGACCGGAGGGACACTGAAGCTTTCTTT
.	TRBV11-2	once	TRBJ1-6	CASSLDQWGGSPLHF	TGTGCCAGCAGCTTAGATCAGTGGGGGGGTTCACCCCTCCACTTT
TRBD1	TRBV5-4	.	TRBJ1-1	CASSLQGAGTEAFF	TGTGCCAGCAGCTTACAGGGGGCGGGTACTGAAGCTTTCTTT
.	TRBV6-2/TRBV6-3	.	TRBJ1-1	CASSHGTEAFF	TGTGCCAGCAGTCACGGGACAGAAGCTTTCTTT
TRBD1	TRBV27	.	TRBJ1-1	CASVSRQGLRWRTEAFF	TGTGCCAGCGTCTCACGACAGGGCTTAAGGTGGAGGACTGAAGCTTTCTTT
.	TRBV7-8	.	TRBJ1-2	CASSLARVGGGYGYTF	TGTGCCAGCAGCTTAGCTCGGGTAGGGGGAGGGTATGGCTACACCTTC
.	TRBV5-4	.	TRBJ1-3	CASSLFVSGLSGNTIYF	TGTGCCAGCAGCTTGTTCGTGAGCGGGTTAAGTGGAAACACCATATATTTT
.	TRBV28	.	TRBJ2-5	CASSLDRGTYQETQYF	TGTGCCAGCAGTTTGGACCGGGGAACTTACCAAGAGACCCAGTACTTC
.	TRBV12-3/TRBV12-4	.	TRBJ2-5	CASGRQVMETQYF	TGTGCCAGCGGACGACAGGTGATGGAGACCCAGTACTTC
.	TRBV10-1	.	TRBJ1-2	CASSESRYGYTF	TGCGCCAGCAGTGAGTCCCGGTATGGCTACACCTTC
.	TRBV5-1	.	TRBJ1-6	CASSWAGSSYNSPLHF	TGCGCCAGCAGCTGGGCGGGGAGCTCCTATAATTCACCCCTCCACTTT
TRBD1	TRBV5-1	.	TRBJ1-4	CASSQHRTTGSEKLFF	TGCGCCAGCTCCCAACACCGAACGACAGGGTCCGAAAAACTGTTTTTT
.	TRBV7-6	few	TRBJ1-5	CASSLNRDNNQPQHF	TGTGCCAGCAGCCTCAACCGGGACAACAATCAGCCCCAGCATTTT
TRBD1	TRBV11-2	.	TRBJ1-5	CASSFLGGPQHF	TGTGCCAGCAGCTTCTTAGGGGGCCCCCAGCATTTT
.	TRBV7-2	few	TRBJ2-1	CASTARGEQFF	TGTGCCAGCACCGCCCGGGGTGAGCAGTTCTTC
TRBD1	TRBV10-3	once	TRBJ2-7	CAIRGTGDEQYF	TGTGCCATCAGGGGGACAGGGGACGAGCAGTACTTC
.	TRBV3-1/TRBV3-2	.	TRBJ1-2	CASSQDSLATVGYTF	TGTGCCAGCAGCCAAGATTCCCTAGCAACGGTTGGCTACACCTTC
.	TRBV6-1	.	TRBJ1-2	CASSEYSINYGYTF	TGTGCCAGCAGTGAATACAGCATTAACTATGGCTACACCTTC
TRBD1	TRBV5-1	.	TRBJ2-7	CASSSTGTTYEQYF	TGCGCCAGCAGCTCGACAGGGACGACCTACGAGCAGTACTTC
TRBD1	TRBV10-3	.	TRBJ2-7	CAISGTGASYEQYF	TGTGCCATCAGTGGGACAGGGGCATCCTACGAGCAGTACTTC
TRBD2	TRBV7-4	.	TRBJ2-3	CASSLTTSGGFSMGTDTQYF	TGTGCCAGCAGCTTAACGACTAGCGGGGGCTTCAGTATGGGGACAGATACGCAGTATTTT
.	TRBV6-2/TRBV6-3	.	TRBJ1-6	CASSKPGSYNSPLHF	TGTGCCAGCAGCAAGCCGGGATCCTATAATTCACCCCTCCACTTT
TRBD1	TRBV7-3	.	TRBJ1-1	CASSLRGGRGSMNTEAFF	TGTGCCAGCAGCTTGAGAGGGGGCAGGGGATCTATGAACACTGAAGCTTTCTTT
.	TRBV10-2	.	TRBJ1-4	CASSESAGRGEKLFF	TGCGCCAGCAGTGAGTCAGCGGGGCGCGGAGAAAAACTGTTTTTT
TRBD1	TRBV7-3	few	TRBJ2-7	CASSSNPGQGYEQYF	TGTGCCAGCAGCTCTAATCCGGGACAGGGTTACGAGCAGTACTTC
.	TRBV4-1	.	TRBJ1-6	CASRLLTDSDSPLHF	TGCGCCAGCAGACTTCTGACGGACTCTGATTCACCCCTCCACTTT
.	TRBV3-1/TRBV3-2	.	TRBJ1-4	CASSQRTAGDEKLFF	TGTGCCAGCAGCCAAAGGACTGCGGGGGATGAAAAACTGTTTTTT
.	TRBV29-1	.	TRBJ2-7	CSAQAGLGNEQYF	TGCAGCGCCCAGGCGGGTCTAGGGAACGAGCAGTACTTC
.	TRBV5-4	.	TRBJ2-7	CASSFGGVNEQYF	TGTGCCAGCAGCTTCGGGGGAGTCAACGAGCAGTACTTC
.	TRBV4-3	few	TRBJ1-2	CASSQAGQTVNYGYTF	TGCGCCAGCAGCCAAGCAGGACAGACTGTTAACTATGGCTACACCTTC
.	TRBV19	once	TRBJ1-1	CASSIARLNTEAFF	TGTGCCAGTAGTATAGCGAGGTTGAACACTGAAGCTTTCTTT
TRBD1	TRBV10-3	.	TRBJ2-5	CAISPGTGGETQYF	TGTGCCATCAGCCCCGGGACAGGGGGAGAGACCCAGTACTTC
.	TRBV7-3	once	TRBJ2-3	CASSPSAGARTDTQYF	TGTGCCAGCAGCCCATCGGCGGGGGCTCGCACAGATACGCAGTATTTT
TRBD2	TRBV29-1	.	TRBJ2-1	CSVEVLAGGLHNEQFF	TGCAGCGTTGAAGTTTTAGCGGGGGGGCTGCACAATGAGCAGTTCTTC
.	TRBV12-3/TRBV12-4	.	TRBJ2-7	CASSFGQPYEQYF	TGTGCCAGCAGTTTCGGACAGCCCTACGAGCAGTACTTC
TRBD1	TRBV27	once	TRBJ1-6	CASSIMGDRGNSPLHF	TGTGCCAGCAGCATTATGGGGGACAGGGGGAATTCACCCCTCCACTTT
.	TRBV19	few	TRBJ1-1	CASSMMTGLNTEAFF	TGTGCCAGTAGTATGATGACAGGACTGAACACTGAAGCTTTCTTT
TRBD1	TRBV7-9	.	TRBJ1-5	CASSLGDSILQPQHF	TGTGCCAGCAGCTTGGGGGACAGTATTTTGCAGCCCCAGCATTTT